This T cell receptor beta chain was identified in a study of shared clonotypes between healthy human individuals. Across the study: Aged between 18 and 49, the donors were a couple of women and three men. The study's findings and limits: Shared across a few donors were 4% to 5% of the naive CD4 clonotypes. The study drew on few donors, limiting represented genetic and exposure-history diversity. Rarefaction gave evidence that sorted-subset sequencing remained incomplete despite large depth.

Concerning this clone: Its cognate antigen is unknown.

The CDR3 totals 13 residues. Per germline, CDR1 SGDLS and CDR2 YYNGEE. The V gene lost 3 bases and the J gene lost 3 bases, with 9 bases spanning the gap. Assay used: immunoSEQ multiplex PCR; TCRdb lists only in-frame clones, some missing. Of about 1.1 million clones listed, approximately 80% are singletons. J is TRBJ1-1 and V is TRBV9; TRBD1 might be the D (6 bases). This clonotype was sampled from a man aged 18 to 30 in good health. Some clones in this sample may be carry-over from other donors' samples. The sample consisted of memory CD4+ T cells from PBMCs. The subset here: CD45RA-negative fraction. DNA for the CDR3: TGTGCCAGCAGCGCACAGGGCGACACTGAAGCTTTCTTT. Protein: CASSAQGDTEAFF.